One T cell receptor (beta chain) is described in this entry. Authors' analysis steps: Amplified reference gene primers provided the basis for estimating nucleated cell counts. TCRdb's table, derived via immunoSEQ multiplex PCR, lists solely in-frame clones and lacks some. V and J calls and clone size come straight from that table; D and trimming were deduced from the DNA. The sample has about 150,000 clones, 70% to 90% seen once. This sample is drawn from a study of blood T cell repertoires in COVID-19. Looking at the study overall: Samples came from the United States, Italy and Spain, spanning acute and convalescent COVID-19. T cells, B-cell-depleted T cells, or PBMCs supplied cDNA or gDNA.

Germline loops: CDR1 SGHAT, CDR2 FQNNGV. The CDR3 runs 17 residues. V lost 5 bases to trimming and J lost 8 bases; unmatched junction nucleotides: 10. This chain links TRBV11-2 with TRBJ2-1, with 15 bases lining up with TRBD2. The sequencing sample was made of peripheral blood. The source of this sequence is a human donor in a cohort sampled during active COVID-19. The CDR3 loop is CASSPLRGLAGGDEQFF. DNA for the CDR3: TGTGCCAGCAGCCCCCTTAGGGGACTAGCGGGAGGTGATGAGCAGTTCTTC.